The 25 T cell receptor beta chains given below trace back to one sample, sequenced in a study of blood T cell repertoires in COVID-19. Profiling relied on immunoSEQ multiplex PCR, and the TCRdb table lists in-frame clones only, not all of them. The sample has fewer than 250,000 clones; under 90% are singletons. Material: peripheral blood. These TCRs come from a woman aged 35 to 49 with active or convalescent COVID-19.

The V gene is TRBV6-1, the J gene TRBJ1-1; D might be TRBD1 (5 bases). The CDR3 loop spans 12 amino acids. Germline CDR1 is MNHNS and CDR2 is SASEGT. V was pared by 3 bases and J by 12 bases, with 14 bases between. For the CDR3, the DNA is TGTGCCAGCAGTGACCGATGGGGCGTAACTTTCTTT. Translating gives CASSDRWGVTFF.

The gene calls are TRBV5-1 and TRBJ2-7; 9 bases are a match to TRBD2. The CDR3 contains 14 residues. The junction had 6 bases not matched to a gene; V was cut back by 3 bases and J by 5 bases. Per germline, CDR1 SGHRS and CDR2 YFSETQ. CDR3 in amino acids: CASSSGLATNEQYF. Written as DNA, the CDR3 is TGCGCCAGCAGCTCCGGACTAGCGACGAACGAGCAGTACTTC.

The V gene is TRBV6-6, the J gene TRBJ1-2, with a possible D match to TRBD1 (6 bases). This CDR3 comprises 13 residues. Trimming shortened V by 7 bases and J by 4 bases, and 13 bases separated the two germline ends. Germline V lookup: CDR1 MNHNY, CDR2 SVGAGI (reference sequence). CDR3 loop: CASNDQGIYGYTF. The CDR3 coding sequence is TGTGCCAGCAACGATCAGGGGATCTATGGCTACACCTTC.

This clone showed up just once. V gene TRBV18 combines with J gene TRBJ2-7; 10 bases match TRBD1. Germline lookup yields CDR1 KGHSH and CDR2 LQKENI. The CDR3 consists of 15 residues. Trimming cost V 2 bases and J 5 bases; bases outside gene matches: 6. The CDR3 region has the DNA TGTGCCAGCTCACCATCGAGACAGGGGGCCAACGAGCAGTACTTC. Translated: CASSPSRQGANEQYF.

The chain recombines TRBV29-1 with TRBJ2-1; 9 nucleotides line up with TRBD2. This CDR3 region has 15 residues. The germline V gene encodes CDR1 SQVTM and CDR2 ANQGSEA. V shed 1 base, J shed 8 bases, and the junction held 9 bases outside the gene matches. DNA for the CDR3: TGCAGCGTTGAAGGGTCAGGGACTAGCATCGATGAGCAGTTCTTC. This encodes CSVEGSGTSIDEQFF.

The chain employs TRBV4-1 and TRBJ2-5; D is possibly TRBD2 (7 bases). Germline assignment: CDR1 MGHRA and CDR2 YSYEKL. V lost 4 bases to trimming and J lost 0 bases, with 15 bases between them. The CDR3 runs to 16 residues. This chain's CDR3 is CASSRPRGGDQETQYF. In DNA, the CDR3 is TGCGCCAGCAGCCGCCCCAGGGGAGGGGACCAAGAGACCCAGTACTTC.

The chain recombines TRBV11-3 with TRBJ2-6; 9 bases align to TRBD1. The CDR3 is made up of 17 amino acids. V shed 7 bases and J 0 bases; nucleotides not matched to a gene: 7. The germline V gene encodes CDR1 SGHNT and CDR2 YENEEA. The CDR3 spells CASNSGTGYSGANVLTF. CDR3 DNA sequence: TGTGCCAGCAACTCCGGGACAGGGTACTCTGGGGCCAACGTCCTGACTTTC.

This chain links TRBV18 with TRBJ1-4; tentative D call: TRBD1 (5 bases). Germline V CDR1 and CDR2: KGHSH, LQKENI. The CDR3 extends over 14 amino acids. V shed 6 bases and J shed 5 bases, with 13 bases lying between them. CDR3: CASSTAIPNEKLFF. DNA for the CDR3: TGTGCCAGCTCGACAGCTATACCCAATGAAAAACTGTTTTTT.

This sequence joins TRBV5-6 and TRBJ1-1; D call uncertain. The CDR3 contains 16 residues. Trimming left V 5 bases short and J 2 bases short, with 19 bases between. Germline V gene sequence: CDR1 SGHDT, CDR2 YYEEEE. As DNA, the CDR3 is TGTGCCAGCAGTTGGGGATCCCCTAGCCTAAACACTGAAGCTTTCTTT. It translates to CASSWGSPSLNTEAFF.

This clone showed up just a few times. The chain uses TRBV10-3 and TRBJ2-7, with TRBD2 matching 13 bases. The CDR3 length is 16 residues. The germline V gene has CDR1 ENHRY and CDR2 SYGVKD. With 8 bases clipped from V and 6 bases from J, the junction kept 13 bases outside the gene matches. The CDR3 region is CAISKILAGGPGEQYF. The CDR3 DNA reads TGTGCCATCTCAAAAATACTAGCGGGAGGGCCCGGCGAGCAGTACTTC.

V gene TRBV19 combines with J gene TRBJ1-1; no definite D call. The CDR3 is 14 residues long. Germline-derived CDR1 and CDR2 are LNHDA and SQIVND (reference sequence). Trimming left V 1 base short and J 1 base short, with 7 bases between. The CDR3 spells CASSIGPGNTEAFF. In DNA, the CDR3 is TGTGCCAGTAGTATAGGCCCGGGGAACACTGAAGCTTTCTTT.

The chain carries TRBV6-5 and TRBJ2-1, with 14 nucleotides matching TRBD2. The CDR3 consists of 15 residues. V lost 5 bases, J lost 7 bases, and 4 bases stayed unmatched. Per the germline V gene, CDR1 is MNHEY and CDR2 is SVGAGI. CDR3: CASSPRTSGRNEQFF. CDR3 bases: TGTGCCAGCAGTCCACGGACTAGCGGGAGGAATGAGCAGTTCTTC.

The CDR3 DNA sequence: TGTGCCAGCTCCGGGACAGGGGGCAAACCACCAGAAACGAACACTGAAGCTTTCTTT. Translation gives CASSGTGGKPPETNTEAFF. The J gene is TRBJ1-1, the V gene TRBV18, with TRBD1 matching 12 bases. The CDR3 totals 19 residues. The V segment lost 6 bases and the J segment 1 base; nucleotides outside the gene matches: 15. Germline-derived CDR1 and CDR2 are KGHSH and LQKENI.

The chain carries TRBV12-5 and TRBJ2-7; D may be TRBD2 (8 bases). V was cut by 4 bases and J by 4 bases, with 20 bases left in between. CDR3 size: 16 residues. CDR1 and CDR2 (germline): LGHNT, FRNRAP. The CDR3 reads CASGSLSGTEAYEQYF. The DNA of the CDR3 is TGTGCTAGTGGTTCGCTTAGCGGGACAGAAGCATACGAGCAGTACTTC.

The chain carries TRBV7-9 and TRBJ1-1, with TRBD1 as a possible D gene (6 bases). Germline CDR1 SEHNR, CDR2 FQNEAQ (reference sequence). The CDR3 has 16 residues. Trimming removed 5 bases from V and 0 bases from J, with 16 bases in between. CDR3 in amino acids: CASSPDSHLMNTEAFF. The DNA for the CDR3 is TGTGCCAGCAGCCCGGACAGCCACCTCATGAACACTGAAGCTTTCTTT.

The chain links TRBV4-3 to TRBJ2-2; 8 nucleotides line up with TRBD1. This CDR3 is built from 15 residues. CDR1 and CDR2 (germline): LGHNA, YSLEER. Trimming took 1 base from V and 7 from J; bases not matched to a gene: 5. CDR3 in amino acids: CASSQGTGLYGELFF. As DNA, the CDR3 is TGCGCCAGCAGCCAAGGGACAGGGCTTTACGGGGAGCTGTTTTTT.

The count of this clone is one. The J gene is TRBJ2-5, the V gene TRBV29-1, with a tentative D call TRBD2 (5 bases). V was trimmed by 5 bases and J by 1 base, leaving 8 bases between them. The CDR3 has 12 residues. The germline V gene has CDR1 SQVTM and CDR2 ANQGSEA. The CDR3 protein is CSVNRGQETQYF. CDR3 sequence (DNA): TGCAGCGTTAACCGGGGCCAAGAGACCCAGTACTTC.

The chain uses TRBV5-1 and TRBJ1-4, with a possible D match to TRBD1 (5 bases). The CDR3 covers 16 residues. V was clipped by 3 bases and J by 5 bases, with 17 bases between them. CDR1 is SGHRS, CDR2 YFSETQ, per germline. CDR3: CASSSYGRGGNEKLFF. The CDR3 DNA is TGCGCCAGCAGCTCCTATGGGAGGGGCGGGAATGAAAAACTGTTTTTT.

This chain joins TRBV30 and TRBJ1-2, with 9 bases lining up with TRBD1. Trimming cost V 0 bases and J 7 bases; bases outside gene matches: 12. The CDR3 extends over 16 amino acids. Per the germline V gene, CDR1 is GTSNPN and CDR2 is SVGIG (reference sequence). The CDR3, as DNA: TGTGCCTGGAGTGTGATCGGGACAGGGCGCGTAGGTGGCTACACCTTC. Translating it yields CAWSVIGTGRVGGYTF.

CDR3 sequence (DNA): TGCGCCAGCAGTGTAACGGGACTAGATACGCAGTATTTT. It translates to CASSVTGLDTQYF. The V and J genes are TRBV10-2 and TRBJ2-3, with D possibly TRBD2 on 6 matching bases. V was shortened by 4 bases and J by 5 bases, with 10 bases between the two germline ends. This CDR3 has 13 residues. Germline CDR1 and CDR2: WSHSY and SAAADI.

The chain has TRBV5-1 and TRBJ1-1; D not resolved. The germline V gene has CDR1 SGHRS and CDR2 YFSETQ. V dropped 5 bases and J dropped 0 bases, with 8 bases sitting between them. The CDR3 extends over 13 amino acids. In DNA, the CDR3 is TGCGCCAGCAGTGAGGGTATGAACACTGAAGCTTTCTTT. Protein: CASSEGMNTEAFF. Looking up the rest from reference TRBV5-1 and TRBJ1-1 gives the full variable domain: KAGVTQTPRYLIKTRGQQVTLSCSPISGHRSVSWYQQTPGQGLQFLFEYFSETQRNKGNFPGRFSGRQFSNSRSEMNVSTLELGDSALYLCASSEGMNTEAFFGQGTRLTVV.

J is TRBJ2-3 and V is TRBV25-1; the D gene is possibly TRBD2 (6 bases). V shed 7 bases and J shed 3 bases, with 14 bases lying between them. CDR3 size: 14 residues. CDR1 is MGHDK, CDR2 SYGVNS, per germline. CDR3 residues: CASTGSSRTDTQYF. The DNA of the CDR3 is TGTGCCAGCACCGGGAGTAGTAGAACAGATACGCAGTATTTT.

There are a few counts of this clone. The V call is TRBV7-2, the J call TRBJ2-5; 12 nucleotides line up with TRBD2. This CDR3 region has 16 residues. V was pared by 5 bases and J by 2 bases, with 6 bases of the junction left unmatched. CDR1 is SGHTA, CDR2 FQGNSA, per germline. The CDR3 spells CASSKTGTSGQETQYF. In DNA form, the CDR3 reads TGTGCCAGCAGCAAGACCGGGACTAGCGGGCAAGAGACCCAGTACTTC.

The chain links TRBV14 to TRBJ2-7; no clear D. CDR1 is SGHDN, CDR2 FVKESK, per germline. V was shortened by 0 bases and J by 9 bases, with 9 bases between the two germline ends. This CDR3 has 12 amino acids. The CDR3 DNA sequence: TGTGCCAGCAGCCAAGATAACTCTTGGCAGTACTTC. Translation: CASSQDNSWQYF.

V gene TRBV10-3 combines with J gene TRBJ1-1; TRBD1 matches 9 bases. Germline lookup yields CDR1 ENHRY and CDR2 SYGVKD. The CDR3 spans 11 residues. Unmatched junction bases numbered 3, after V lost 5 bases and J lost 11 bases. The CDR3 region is CAISRQGEAFF. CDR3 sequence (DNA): TGTGCCATCAGTCGACAGGGGGAGGCTTTCTTT.